This T cell receptor (beta chain) originates from a study of shared clonotypes between healthy human individuals (TCRdb year 2020). As for the study more broadly: The cohort included three men and two women between 18 and 49 years of age. For each donor, three plates each were used for CD4 naive and CD4 memory, two plates were used for CD8 naive, and one plate was used for CD8 memory. To estimate repertoire size and how much clonotypes are shared between individuals, the study performed deep sequencing of blood TCR repertoires from about five healthy adults. To increase sequencing depth and limit assay-specific biases, TCR repertoire library preparation and sequencing were carried out by different laboratories using diverse techniques. Leukapheresis yielded between about 0.94 and 9 billion PBMCs per donor.

A note on this clone: Its cognate antigen has yet to be identified. Base qualities are not at hand, and no much larger clone is one base apart.

CDR3 length: 16 amino acids, cysteine to phenylalanine. Just the 48-base CDR3 DNA is kept, in frame starting at base 1. Trimmed from V: 3 bases; trimmed from J: 2 bases; junction bases lacking a gene match: 5. The germline V gene (reference sequence) yields WNHNN for CDR1 and SYGVQD for CDR2. Healthy HIV-negative adults with no recently reported acute infections or vaccinations were included as donors. All donors were Caucasian adults living in Nashville, Tennessee, USA. CD4+ T cells were enriched by magnetic negative selection, after which naive cells were positively selected on CD45RA and the negative fraction was taken as the memory subset. Blood was collected by leukapheresis, and PBMCs were isolated by Ficoll-Histopaque density gradient centrifugation and then cryopreserved in liquid nitrogen vapor phase. Purity and quantity of every magnetically sorted T cell population were checked by analytical flow cytometry. Genomic DNA was isolated from each sorted fraction and quantified by UV absorbance on a Nanodrop 2000c.

Using the deep immunoSEQ assay, TCR CDR3 regions were amplified from genomic DNA by multiplex PCR. For each cell subset, the extracted genomic DNA was distributed evenly across all wells of several immunoSEQ 96-well plates, and each plate served as one replicate. For sorted subsets, each replicate PCR was loaded with 200 ng genomic DNA, equivalent to 30,000 or so T cell genomes. Purified libraries were quantified with a Qubit 3.0 fluorometer, sized on a Bioanalyzer 2100, and re-quantified with the KAPA Library Quantification kit. Every immunoSEQ 96-well plate was sequenced on a separate single-read 150-cycle Illumina NextSeq 550 flow cell. The source study handled its data this way. Because the immunoSEQ output included only junctional sequences and no quality scores, the filtering could not be the same as the filtering used for full-length reads. To assign V/J genes and CDR3, sequences were annotated against IMGT germline references using PyIR, a Python wrapper for IgBLAST v1.9. Reads were removed for weak V/J assignments (E-value above 1e-6), missing CDR3, stop codons, out-of-frame junctions, or ambiguous translated residues. A V3J clonotype was defined by an identical inferred V gene, J gene, and CDR3 amino acid sequence. The percentage overlap between two repertoires was calculated by dividing the number of shared unique clonotypes by the size of the smaller repertoire. Three approaches were used to assess repertoire richness: RTK rarefaction, the Chao1 estimator, and Recon v2.1 estimates of unobserved clonotypes. OLGA was used to compute generation probabilities for all TCRbeta clonotypes that the gDNA method yielded from several donors. The clones in this table, taken by TCRdb from immuneACCESS, are in-frame only. Not every clone is retained; where verified, under half of the shortfall comes from an unresolved V gene, and the cause of the rest is unknown. That table gives V, J and clone size, and the DNA gave D and trimming. This sample has more than 150,000 clones in its table, and over 80% of those were observed once. 0.067% of the sample goes to the ten largest clones.

General findings and caveats noted by the study authors: Pairwise subsampling led to the expectation that sequencing depth would affect the degree of clonotype sharing among donors. Sampling was limited to blood, and TCR repertoires in tissue likely differ from TCR repertoires in blood. Higher generation probabilities were observed for clonotypes shared by all four sorted-subset donors than for non-shared clonotypes. The genetic and exposure-history diversity represented was limited by the small number of donors. Sharing across several donors was observed for 5% to 6.5% of naive CD4, around 3.5% of naive CD8, roughly 2.3% of memory CD4, and about 0.4% of memory CD8 clonotypes. Rarefaction of sorted-subset datasets indicated incomplete sequencing despite the large sequencing depth. Larger estimated clonotype richness was generally found for naive subsets than for memory subsets.

This chain is built from TRBV10-1 and TRBJ1-3, and 9 bases in between align with TRBD1. Sequences were obtained from naive CD4+ T cells sorted from blood. Explained via the paper, the cell subset or site label denotes: CD45RA+ positively selected. The TCR sequence derives from a woman younger than 45 in good health. DNA sequence: TGCGCCAGCAGTGACTACGGACAGGGGACTGGAAACACCATATATTTT. The encoded protein is CASSDYGQGTGNTIYF.